A single sample is the source of the 26 T cell receptor beta chains below, sequenced in a study of CD8+CD57+ T cells in acquired aplastic anemia. The sequenced patients had an expansion of CD8+CD57+ cells seen by flow cytometry. The TCR beta profiling, which covered VDJ combination and CDR3 sequence, was carried out using genomic DNA as the template. TCRdb re-called the reads through MiXCR, storing one row per CDR3 protein. Here the sample spans fewer than 300,000 distinct CDR3 sequences, around 82% being singletons. Sequenced sample: sorted CD4+, CD8+, or CD8+CD57+ T cells (not recorded which) from PBMCs. These receptor sequences come from a human donor with aplastic anemia.

The rearrangement uses TRBV24-1 and TRBJ2-1; the match to TRBD1 covers 9 bases. CDR1 and CDR2 from the germline V gene are KGHDR and SFDVKD. This CDR3 is 14 amino acids long. With 5 bases clipped from V and 8 bases from J, the junction kept 6 bases outside the gene matches. CDR3 loop: CATSGTGTGYEQFF. In DNA, the CDR3 is TGTGCCACCAGTGGGACCGGGACAGGGTATGAGCAGTTCTTC.

The CDR3: CASSRQEGTEAFF. The CDR3 coding sequence is TGTGCCAGCAGCCGACAGGAAGGCACTGAAGCTTTCTTT. This rearrangement joins TRBV7-2 to TRBJ1-1, with a possible D match to TRBD1 (6 bases). Germline lookup yields CDR1 SGHTA and CDR2 FQGNSA. The CDR3 has 13 residues. The V gene lost 5 bases and the J gene lost 4 bases, with 11 bases spanning the gap.

The rearrangement joins TRBV6-1 to TRBJ2-2, with a weak D call TRBD2 (5 bases). CDR3 length: 12 amino acids. Germline V CDR1 and CDR2: MNHNS, SASEGT. The V and J ends lost 9 bases and 1 base respectively, with 6 bases between them. The CDR3 DNA is TGTGCCAGTGCGGGGAACACCGGGGAGCTGTTTTTT. Translated, it gives CASAGNTGELFF.

The chain is built from TRBV10-2 and TRBJ1-1, with TRBD1 identical over 8 bases. CDR3 length equals 16 residues. The germline V gene encodes CDR1 WSHSY and CDR2 SAAADI. The V and J ends lost 7 bases and 0 bases, in that order; junction bases with no gene match: 10. The CDR3 sequence is CASNARTGTMNTEAFF. The CDR3 coding sequence is TGCGCCAGCAACGCTCGGACAGGGACAATGAACACTGAAGCTTTCTTT.

The gene calls are TRBV10-3 and TRBJ1-1, with 9 bases matching TRBD1. CDR1 and CDR2 (germline): ENHRY, SYGVKD. This CDR3 contains 14 residues. J was trimmed by 5 bases and V by 8 bases; bases with no gene match: 9. The CDR3 DNA reads as TGTGCCATCGGCGCGGGACAGGGAAAGACTGAAGCTTTCTTT. Residues: CAIGAGQGKTEAFF.

The genes are TRBV5-5 and TRBJ2-7, with 7 bases fitting TRBD1. This CDR3 spans 18 amino acids. Germline trimming cut 1 base from V and 1 base from J; bases unmatched to any gene: 14. Germline-derived CDR1 and CDR2 are SGHKS and YYEKEE (reference sequence). The CDR3 here is CASSLLDDGTALSYEQYV. In DNA form, the CDR3 reads TGTGCCAGCAGCTTGTTAGACGACGGGACAGCCCTTTCCTACGAGCAGTACGTC.

This chain links TRBV20-1 with TRBJ1-2, with D perhaps matching TRBD1 (5 bases). Trimming removed 1 base at V and 4 bases at J, with 10 bases between. The germline V gene encodes CDR1 DFQATT and CDR2 SNEGSKA (reference sequence). The CDR3 loop spans 13 amino acids. CDR3 DNA sequence: TGCAGTGCTAGAGTACAGGAGGCCTATGGCTACACCTTC. Encoded protein: CSARVQEAYGYTF.

As regards this clonotype: Since the CDR3 does not end with the conserved phenylalanine or tryptophan, this likely comes from a read error. The DNA is left out, because the CDR3 cannot be placed on it with certainty; the CDR3 is given as TCRdb lists it. The chain is built from TRBV7-9 and TRBJ2-7. Both ends counted, the CDR3 spans 11 residues. The germline CDR1 and CDR2 sequences are SEHNR and FQNEAQ (reference sequence). CDR3 protein: CASSPVRDHYS.

The V call is TRBV7-2, the J call TRBJ2-3; 11 bases match TRBD2. Germline CDR1 SGHTA, CDR2 FQGNSA. This CDR3 comprises 16 residues. Trimming removed 6 bases from V and 11 bases from J; junction bases left unmatched: 16. CDR3 residues: CASSPVAGGRDTQQYF. As DNA, the CDR3 is TGTGCCAGCAGTCCAGTAGCGGGGGGGCGGGATACGCAGCAGTATTTT.

The chain employs TRBV24-1 and TRBJ2-5, with 8 bases fitting TRBD2. The V and J ends lost 1 base and 2 bases, in that order; junction bases with no gene match: 5. Germline V lookup: CDR1 KGHDR, CDR2 SFDVKD. The CDR3 covers 16 residues. CDR3 loop: CATSDFMSGGQETQYF. As DNA, the CDR3 is TGTGCCACCAGTGATTTTATGTCGGGAGGGCAAGAGACCCAGTACTTC.

The chain couples TRBV10-1 to TRBJ2-1; 12 bases fit TRBD2. The CDR3 length is 15 residues. V was pared by 6 bases and J by 4 bases, with 4 bases of the junction left unmatched. Germline loops: CDR1 WNHNN, CDR2 SYGVQD (reference sequence). The CDR3 region has the DNA TGCGCCAGCAGCTCGGGACTAGCGGGTTACAATGAGCAGTTCTTC. Amino acid sequence: CASSSGLAGYNEQFF.

The rearrangement uses TRBV12-3 or TRBV12-4 and TRBJ1-6, with a weak D call TRBD1 (5 bases). The germline V and J ends were trimmed by 5 bases and 13 bases, with 24 bases remaining between them. The CDR3 extends over 16 amino acids. CDR3 amino acids: CASSLGGTSSGGPLHF. The CDR3 region has the DNA TGTGCCAGCAGTCTGGGGGGGACTAGCTCGGGGGGGCCCCTCCACTTT.

The CDR3 is CASSKGLAGGYTF. The CDR3, as DNA: TGTGCCAGCAGCAAGGGACTTGCAGGTGGCTACACCTTC. The chain has TRBV5-4 and TRBJ1-2; tentative D call: TRBD1 (5 bases). V was cut by 4 bases and J by 7 bases, with 14 bases left in between. From germline, CDR1 is SGHNT and CDR2 YYREEE (reference sequence). The CDR3 is 13 residues long.

The CDR3: CASSFQRSPDTQYQFF. The CDR3 nucleotides are TGTGCCAGCAGCTTTCAAAGAAGTCCCGATACCCAGTATCAGTTCTTC. The genes are TRBV7-8 and TRBJ2-1; no clear D. Trimming removed 3 bases from V and 13 bases from J, with 25 bases in between. CDR3 length: 16 residues. From germline, CDR1 is SGHVS and CDR2 FQNEAQ.

This chain uses TRBV19 with TRBJ2-5; tentatively, D is TRBD1 or TRBD2 (5 bases each). Trimming took 3 bases from V and 1 from J, leaving 12 bases between them. CDR3 length: 15 residues. The germline V gene has CDR1 LNHDA and CDR2 SQIVND (reference sequence). DNA for the CDR3: TGTGCCAGTAGTATGAGGATGGGGGTCCAAGAGACCCAGTACTTC. The encoded protein is CASSMRMGVQETQYF.

In this sample, this clonotype turned up a few times. An end of the junction does not agree with germline; a read error may underlie this. The V and J genes are TRBV7-2 and TRBJ2-3; D ambiguous. The germline V gene has CDR1 SGHTA and CDR2 FQGNSA. The CDR3 runs to 13 residues. The CDR3 loop is CASSLAGTPDPQF. The CDR3 region has the DNA TGTGCCAGCAGCTTAGCGGGCACACCCGATCCGCAGTTT. The full variable domain, in which reference TRBV7-2 and TRBJ2-3 provide the parts outside the CDR3, is GAGVSQSPSNKVTEKGKDVELRCDPISGHTALYWYRQSLGQGLEFLIYFQGNSAPDKSGLPSDRFSAERTGGSVSTLTIQRTQQEDSAVYLCASSLAGTPDPQFGPGTRLTVL.

V and J are TRBV19 and TRBJ1-1; TRBD1 is a possible D gene (6 bases). CDR3 length: 14 amino acids. V was trimmed by 2 bases and J by 8 bases, leaving 15 bases between them. Germline V gene data show CDR1 as LNHDA and CDR2 as SQIVND (reference sequence). The CDR3 region is CASSITQQGQEAFF. CDR3 nucleotides: TGTGCCAGTAGTATAACTCAACAGGGTCAAGAAGCTTTCTTT.

Worth noting for this clonotype: A junction end diverges from the germline sequence, so it may reflect a read error. V usage is TRBV7-3 and J usage is TRBJ2-5; 7 bases are shared with TRBD1. From germline, CDR1 is SGHTA and CDR2 FQGTGA. The CDR3 extends over 14 amino acids. The CDR3 spells CASSTQGTWGKTQF. CDR3 bases: TGTGCCAGCAGCACACAGGGGACCTGGGGAAAGACCCAGTTC.

Note on this clonotype: This is likely a read error, given that the CDR3 carries no conserved phenylalanine or tryptophan at its end. The limits of the CDR3 on the DNA are not certain, so only TCRdb's listed CDR3 is given. CDR3 region: CASSWGQGSNHDY. The rearrangement links TRBV7-2 to TRBJ2-3; the DNA was not used to check the table's D call, TRBD1. Both ends counted, the CDR3 spans 13 residues. The germline gives CDR1 SGHTA, CDR2 FQGNSA.

The V gene is TRBV5-4, the J gene TRBJ1-2; D is uncertain. The ends were cut back, 3 bases at V and 2 bases at J, with 14 bases in the middle. Germline CDR1 is SGHNT and CDR2 is YYREEE (reference sequence). The CDR3 runs 15 residues. The CDR3 spells CASSWTNGSNYGYTF. The CDR3 DNA is TGTGCCAGCAGCTGGACTAACGGCTCAAACTATGGCTACACCTTC.

V and J are TRBV12-3 or TRBV12-4 and TRBJ2-1; 9 bases agree with TRBD2. This CDR3 comprises 16 residues. Trimming at V came to 6 bases and at J to 8 bases, leaving 14 bases not matched to a gene. In DNA form, the CDR3 reads TGTGCCAGCAGAACTCAAAGAAGCGGGGGGAGCGATGAGCAGTTCTTC. Protein sequence: CASRTQRSGGSDEQFF.

This clonotype occurred once. An end of the junction does not agree with germline; a read error may underlie this. The chain recombines TRBV19 with TRBJ1-2; no clear D. The length of the CDR3 is 16 residues. Germline V gene sequence: CDR1 LNHDA, CDR2 SQIVND (reference sequence). CDR3 nucleotides: TGTGCCAGCAGTCCGGAGAGCGACGGGGTCGTCTACGGCTTCACTTTC. Protein sequence: CASSPESDGVVYGFTF.

V usage is TRBV7-2 and J usage is TRBJ1-1; D gene uncertain. The V gene lost 5 bases and the J gene lost 5 bases, with 15 bases spanning the gap. The germline V gene has CDR1 SGHTA and CDR2 FQGNSA. This CDR3 has 14 residues. In nucleotides, the CDR3 is TGTGCCAGCAGCATCAGTTGGCGCGAGACTGAAGCTTTCTTT. Residues: CASSISWRETEAFF. Full variable domain (outside the CDR3, taken from reference TRBV7-2 and TRBJ1-1): GAGVSQSPSNKVTEKGKDVELRCDPISGHTALYWYRQSLGQGLEFLIYFQGNSAPDKSGLPSDRFSAERTGGSVSTLTIQRTQQEDSAVYLCASSISWRETEAFFGQGTRLTVV.

CDR3: CASSLLALDNYGYTF. In DNA, the CDR3 is TGTGCCAGCAGCTTACTCGCACTGGATAACTATGGCTACACCTTC. V and J are TRBV7-6 and TRBJ1-2; unclear D gene. The CDR3 runs to 15 residues. Germline V CDR1 and CDR2: SGHVS, FNYEAQ. Trimming removed 2 bases from V and 1 base from J, with 11 bases in between.

This chain joins TRBV4-2 and TRBJ1-6, with D unclear. Trimming removed 2 bases from V and 6 bases from J, with 11 bases in between. Germline V gene data show CDR1 as LGHNA and CDR2 as YNFKEQ. This CDR3 contains 15 residues. This CDR3 reads CASSQKGHSNSPLHF. CDR3 sequence (DNA): TGTGCCAGCAGCCAAAAGGGCCATAGTAATTCACCCCTCCACTTT.

The rearrangement joins TRBV20-1 to TRBJ2-4; TRBD2 aligns across 8 bases. The germline V gene has CDR1 DFQATT and CDR2 SNEGSKA (reference sequence). The CDR3 spans 15 residues. V shed 5 bases, J shed 8 bases, and the junction held 14 bases outside the gene matches. The CDR3 coding sequence is TGCAGTGCTGACCTCGGTAGCGGGGTCAGGGACATTCAGTACTTC. This encodes CSADLGSGVRDIQYF.